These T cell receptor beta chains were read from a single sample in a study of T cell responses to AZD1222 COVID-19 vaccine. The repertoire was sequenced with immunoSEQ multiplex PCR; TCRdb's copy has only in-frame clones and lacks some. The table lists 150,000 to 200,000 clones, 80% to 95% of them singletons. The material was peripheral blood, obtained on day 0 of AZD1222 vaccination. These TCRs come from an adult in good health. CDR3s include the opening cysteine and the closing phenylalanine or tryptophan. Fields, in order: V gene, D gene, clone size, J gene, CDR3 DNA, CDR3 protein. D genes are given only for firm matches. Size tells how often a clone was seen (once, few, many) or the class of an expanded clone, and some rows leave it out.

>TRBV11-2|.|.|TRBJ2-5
TGTGCCAGCAGCGAACAAGAGACCCAGTACTTC
CASSEQETQYF
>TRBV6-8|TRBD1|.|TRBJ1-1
TGTGCCAGCAGGCCGGACAGGCCAGAAAGGAACACTGAAGCTTTCTTT
CASRPDRPERNTEAFF
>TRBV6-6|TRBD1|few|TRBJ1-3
TGTGCCAGCGAGGGACAGGGTTACGGAAACACCATATATTTT
CASEGQGYGNTIYF
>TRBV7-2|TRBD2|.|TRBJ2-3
TGTGCCAGCAGCCCAGGACTAGCGGGGCCATACCCTAGCACAGATACGCAGTATTTT
CASSPGLAGPYPSTDTQYF
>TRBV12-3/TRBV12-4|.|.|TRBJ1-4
TGTGCCAGCAGTCCATTAATTTACGAAAAACTGTTTTTT
CASSPLIYEKLFF
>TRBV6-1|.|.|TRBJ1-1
TGTGCCAGCAGTGACCCAGACAAGAACACTGAAGCTTTCTTT
CASSDPDKNTEAFF
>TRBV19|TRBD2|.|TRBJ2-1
TGTGCCAGTAGTATAGGGACTAGCGGGACCAATGAGCAGTTCTTC
CASSIGTSGTNEQFF
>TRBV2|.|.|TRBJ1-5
TGTGCCAGCAGTGATTGGGGGAACCAGCCCCAGCATTTT
CASSDWGNQPQHF
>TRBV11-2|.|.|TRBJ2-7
TGTGCCAGCAGCTTGGGGGGTAAAGGCTACGAGCAGTACTTC
CASSLGGKGYEQYF
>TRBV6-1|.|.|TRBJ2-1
TGTGCCAGCAGTGAAATTGGGGGGACCTACAATGAGCAGTTCTTC
CASSEIGGTYNEQFF
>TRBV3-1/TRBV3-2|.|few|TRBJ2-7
TGTGCCAGCAGCACTTCGGGAAGGCGGACCTACGAGCAGTACTTC
CASSTSGRRTYEQYF
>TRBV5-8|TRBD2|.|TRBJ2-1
TGTGCCAGCAGCCGACCCAGCGGGAGCTCCTACAATGAGCAGTTCTTC
CASSRPSGSSYNEQFF
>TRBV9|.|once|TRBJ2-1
TGTGCCAGCAGCGTAGGAGGAGGGGAGCAGTTCTTC
CASSVGGGEQFF
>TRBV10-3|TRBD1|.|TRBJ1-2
TGTGCCATCCAGGCGGGGAGACAGGGGGCACTTGGCTACACCTTC
CAIQAGRQGALGYTF
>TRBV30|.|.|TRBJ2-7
TGTGCCTGGAGTCCTCTGGGTTACGAGCAGTACTTC
CAWSPLGYEQYF
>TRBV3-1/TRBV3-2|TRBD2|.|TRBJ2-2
TGTGCCAGCACCCAACGTCTAGCGGGGGCCGGGGAGCTGTTTTTT
CASTQRLAGAGELFF
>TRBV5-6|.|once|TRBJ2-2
TGTGCCAGCAGGGGGGAACTGAACACCGGGGAACTGTTTTTT
CASRGELNTGELFF
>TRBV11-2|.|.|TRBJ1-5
TGTGCCAGCAGCCTTTACAGCGGGCAGCCCCAGCATTTT
CASSLYSGQPQHF
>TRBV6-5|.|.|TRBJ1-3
TGTGCCAGCAGTTACTCGATGGCCGGGGGGGACACCATATATTTT
CASSYSMAGGDTIYF
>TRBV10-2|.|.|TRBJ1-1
TGCGCCAGCAGTGTCACAGCATACACTGAAGCTTTCTTT
CASSVTAYTEAFF
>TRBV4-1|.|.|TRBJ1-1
TGCGCCAGCAGCCCCCCAGACACAGAGAACAAAATAGCTTTCTTT
CASSPPDTENKIAFF
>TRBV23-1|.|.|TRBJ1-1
TGCGCCAGCAGAAAGAGGAGTGGCGATTTCTTT
CASRKRSGDFF
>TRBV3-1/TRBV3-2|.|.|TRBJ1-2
TGTGCCAGCAGCCAAGCGACAGATGGCTACACCTTC
CASSQATDGYTF
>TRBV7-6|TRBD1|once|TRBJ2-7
TGTGCCAGCAGCTTTGGGGATGGACAGGGGGCGTTCGAGCAGTACTTC
CASSFGDGQGAFEQYF
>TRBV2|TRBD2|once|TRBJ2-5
TGTGCCAGCAAAGGGACTAGCGTCGAAGGGGCCCAGTACTTC
CASKGTSVEGAQYF